The source of this TCR beta chain is a study of cytomegalovirus exposure and HLA in healthy donors. Notes on this clone: Its cognate antigen is unknown.

The CDR3 loop spans 12 amino acids. The germline V gene encodes CDR1 MNHEY and CDR2 SMNVEV (reference sequence). V was cut by 3 bases and J by 5 bases, with 4 bases left in between. Study-level points and caveats: More clonal expansion characterized HLA-associated TCR beta chains than equally common others in a later analysis. Later, an analysis found that common viral pathogens appeared to be linked with several of the most significant clusters. Evidence from a later analysis indicated that most CMV-associated TCR beta chains looked HLA-restricted.

60 Vbeta and 13 Jbeta primers were used in PCR. Here immunoSEQ multiplex PCR was the method, and the copy in TCRdb shows in-frame clones only, minus some. The sample records 150,000 to 200,000 clones, around 77% being singletons. The V gene is TRBV27, the J gene TRBJ1-4, with D hard to call. The receptor's source is a woman in her 30s in good health and CMV-seronegative. The sample was PBMCs. The CDR3 nucleotides read TGTGCCAGCAGTTTCCGGAATGAAAAACTGTTTTTT. It codes for CASSFRNEKLFF.